The TCR beta chain described here comes from a study of cytomegalovirus exposure and HLA in healthy donors. Whole-study results and caveats: Reports described diagnosis of cytomegalovirus status by the classifier as highly specific and sensitive. Roughly even sequencing depth across donors was the assumption behind the presence/absence analyses.

Researchers ran the PCR with 60 Vbeta and 13 Jbeta primers. Measured with immunoSEQ multiplex PCR; TCRdb has only the in-frame clones, and not every one. The sample includes fewer than 150,000 clones, around 77% of them seen just once. The germline CDR1 and CDR2 sequences are MDHEN and SYDVKM. The CDR3 length is 13 residues. As concerns this clone: Antigen unknown. This same CDR3 is encoded by further DNA sequences in the sample.

The TCR comes from a man aged 25-45 years in good health. The rearrangement links TRBV28 to TRBJ1-2, with TRBD1 matching 7 bases. Sequencing was done on a sample of PBMCs. CDR3 sequence: CAGGNRGGDGYTF. Here the CDR3 DNA reads TGTGCTGGAGGAAACAGGGGAGGCGATGGCTACACCTTC.